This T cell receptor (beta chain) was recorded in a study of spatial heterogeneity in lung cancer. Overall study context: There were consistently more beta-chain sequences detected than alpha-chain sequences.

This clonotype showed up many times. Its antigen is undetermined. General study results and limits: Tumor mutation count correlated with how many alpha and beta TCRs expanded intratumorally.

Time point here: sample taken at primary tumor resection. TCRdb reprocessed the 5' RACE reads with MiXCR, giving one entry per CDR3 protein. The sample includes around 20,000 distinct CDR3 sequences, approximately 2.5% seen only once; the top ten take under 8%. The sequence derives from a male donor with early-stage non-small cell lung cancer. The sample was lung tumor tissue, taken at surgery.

The CDR3 sequence: CASSYSHSPAEQYF. As DNA, the CDR3 is TGTGCCAGCAGCTATTCCCATAGCCCCGCTGAGCAGTACTTC. J is TRBJ2-7 and V is TRBV7-9; D not certain. The CDR3 consists of 14 residues. The V gene's germline CDR1 is SEHNR and CDR2 FQNEAQ (reference sequence). Between the trimmed V and J ends, which lost 4 bases and 7 bases, there was a span of 17 bases.